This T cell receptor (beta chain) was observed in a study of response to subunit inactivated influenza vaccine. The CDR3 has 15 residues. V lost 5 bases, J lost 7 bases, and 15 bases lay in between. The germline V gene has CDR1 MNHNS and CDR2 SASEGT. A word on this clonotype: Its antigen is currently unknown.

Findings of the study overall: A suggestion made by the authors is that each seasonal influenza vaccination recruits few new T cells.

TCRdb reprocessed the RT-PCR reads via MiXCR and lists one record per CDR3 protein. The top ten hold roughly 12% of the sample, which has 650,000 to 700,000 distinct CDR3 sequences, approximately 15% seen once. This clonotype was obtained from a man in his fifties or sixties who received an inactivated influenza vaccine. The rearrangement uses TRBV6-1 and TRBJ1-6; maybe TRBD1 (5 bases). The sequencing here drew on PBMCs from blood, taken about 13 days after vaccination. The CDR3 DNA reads TGTGCCAGCAGTACCTCCGGGACGCGGAATTCACCCCTCCACTTT. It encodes CASSTSGTRNSPLHF.